This T cell receptor beta chain is drawn from a study of T cell repertoires in cytomegalovirus infection. On the study more broadly: Indications of both CMV infection and matching HLA type were provided by public TCR beta signatures.

TCRdb analysed the reads with MiXCR anew, one entry per CDR3 protein. The profile shows roughly 230,000 distinct CDR3 sequences, roughly an eighth of them singletons. This clonotype was recorded at least ten times. V was cut by 5 bases and J by 5 bases, with 16 bases left in between. The CDR3 is made up of 16 amino acids. CDR1 SGHVS and CDR2 FNYEAQ come from the germline V gene. Sequences were obtained from PBMCs. J is TRBJ1-6 and V is TRBV7-6; no reliable D call. The sequence was obtained from a human donor in good health (CMV status not recorded). Some clones in this sample may be carry-over from other donors' samples. The CDR3 region has the DNA TGTGCCAGCAGCATGGGGTTAAGGAGGAATAATTCACCCCTCCACTTT. It yields the protein CASSMGLRRNNSPLHF.